The subject of this entry is one T cell receptor (beta chain). This clone showed up just a few times. Its recognized antigen is unknown. The input lacks base qualities; no much larger clone sits a single base away. The CDR3 runs 16 amino acids, cysteine and phenylalanine included. Just the 48-base CDR3 DNA is kept, in frame starting at base 1. The germline V gene (reference sequence) yields LNHNV for CDR1 and YYDKDF for CDR2. V loses 0 bases, J loses 7 bases, and the germline ends lie 19 bases apart. The data derive from a study of shared T cell receptors in the human thymus (dated by TCRdb to about 2021). Background for the entire study: The study examined how self-reactive, shared T-cell receptor alpha chains are generated in the human thymus.

Library preparation used the immunoSEQ multiplex PCR assay. TCRdb re-hosts the immuneACCESS table, in-frame sequences only. Its copies lack some clones; in the studies checked, an unresolved V gene accounts for under half of them, and the cause for the rest is not known. The sample table holds approximately 490,000 clones, of which around three quarters were seen once. About 0.013% of the sample goes to the ten largest clones. The sample was also reused in another study, on human thymus T cells. Per that second paper: Donors were immunologically healthy infants undergoing open corrective cardiac surgery for congenital heart defects in Finland. The thymus tissue came from surgical resects taken out during corrective cardiac surgery. Biased V and J gene segment usage appeared to be present in both thymic and peripheral blood repertoires. Highly overlapping thymic TCR repertoires among unrelated individuals were reported in the related research. The study used eight infant thymus samples plus four related peripheral blood samples to characterize TCR alpha and beta repertoires. Donor ages ranging from about 6 to 244 days were recorded, and several male and a couple of female infants were included in the cohort. Thymocytes were mechanically released from the tissue and were stored as pellets of roughly 9.5-34 million cells at -70 degrees C. A QIAsymphony instrument was used to extract genomic DNA from the frozen cell pellets. Using the immunoSEQ multiplex PCR assay, the TCRB and TCRAD loci were amplified from a standardized quantity of quality-controlled genomic DNA. The amplicons covered the V(D)J region and were long enough to include the CDR3 and to identify the V and J genes. Amplicon sequencing was performed on an Illumina platform through the commercial immunoSEQ service. Corrections for primer bias and sequencing errors followed previously described methods, while TCRAD and TCRB definitions were based on the IMGT database. immunoSEQ Analyzer 3.0 and VDJTools were used for repertoire analysis, which covered basic statistics, V/J segment usage, diversity estimates, rarefaction and pairwise overlap. Diversity was estimated using the Chao1, ChaoE, Efron-Thisted, Shannon and inverse Simpson indices, and was also estimated on datasets down-sampled to the size of the smallest sample. Repertoire overlap used strict matching of CDR3 nucleotide sequence, V gene and J gene, with Jaccard-based multidimensional scaling clustering. On average, thymus samples gave around 810,000 unique TCRB clonotypes, whereas blood samples gave some 84,000.

In this chain, TRBV15 is recombined with TRBJ2-7; the D gene is perhaps TRBD2, on 5 matching bases. The source of this sequence is a boy under two years old with a congenital heart defect. Donor details come from another sample of the same person, matched by shared clones. Sequencing was performed on thymocytes. The CDR3 in this case is CATSRDSSGRGVEQYF. The DNA sequence is given as TGTGCCACCAGCAGAGATTCGAGTGGGAGAGGCGTGGAGCAGTACTTC. Outside the CDR3, residues come from the reference TRBV15 and TRBJ2-7 proteins, so the full variable domain is: DAMVIQNPRYQVTQFGKPVTLSCSQTLNHNVMYWYQQKSSQAPKLLFHYYDKDFNNEADTPDNFQSRRPNTSFCFLDIRSPGLGDTAMYLCATSRDSSGRGVEQYFGPGTRLTVT.